The 13 T cell receptor beta chains below were found in one sample sequenced in a study of blood T cell repertoires in COVID-19. Profiled with immunoSEQ multiplex PCR; TCRdb holds only in-frame clones, not every one. The table lists some 7,000 clones, around 89% of them singletons. The sequenced sample consisted of peripheral blood. These receptors all come from a man aged 80 or over with active COVID-19.

V usage is TRBV5-8 and J usage is TRBJ1-6; D might be TRBD1 (5 bases). Trimming cost V 4 bases and J 6 bases, with 17 bases left between them. The CDR3 loop spans 16 amino acids. Germline V lookup: CDR1 SGHTS, CDR2 YDEGEE. This CDR3 is CASSLGWGGGNSPLHF. CDR3 sequence (DNA): TGTGCCAGCAGCCTGGGTTGGGGGGGAGGTAATTCACCCCTCCACTTT.

V and J are TRBV30 and TRBJ1-1; D gene unclear. This CDR3 has 11 amino acids. V was cut by 5 bases and J by 11 bases, with 15 bases left in between. The germline gives CDR1 GTSNPN, CDR2 SVGIG (reference sequence). Here the CDR3 DNA reads TGTGCCTGGGACCCCGTGGGCTTGGCTTTCTTT. Translated: CAWDPVGLAFF.

V usage is TRBV7-9 and J usage is TRBJ2-1; 12 nucleotides line up with TRBD1. Germline trimming cut 5 bases from V and 8 bases from J; bases unmatched to any gene: 10. Looked up from germline, CDR1 is SEHNR and CDR2 is FQNEAQ (reference sequence). The CDR3 spans 16 residues. CDR3 sequence reads: CASSPGTGGRYDEQFF. Written as DNA, the CDR3 is TGTGCCAGCAGCCCCGGGACAGGGGGCCGGTATGATGAGCAGTTCTTC. The variable domain in full, completed from reference TRBV7-9 and TRBJ2-1, reads DTGVSQNPRHKITKRGQNVTFRCDPISEHNRLYWYRQTLGQGPEFLTYFQNEAQLEKSRLLSDRFSAERPKGSFSTLEIQRTEQGDSAMYLCASSPGTGGRYDEQFFGPGTRLTVL.

The genes are TRBV6-2 or TRBV6-3 and TRBJ2-1, with 8 positions matching TRBD2. The length of the CDR3 is 17 residues. Trimming at V came to 0 bases and at J to 0 bases, leaving 4 bases not matched to a gene. Germline V lookup: CDR1 MNHEY, CDR2 SVGEGT. The CDR3 region is CASSYSVGTSSYNEQFF. The CDR3 DNA follows: TGTGCCAGCAGTTACTCGGTCGGGACTAGCTCCTACAATGAGCAGTTCTTC.

The chain recombines TRBV5-4 with TRBJ2-5, with 8 bases lining up with TRBD2. Trimming took 4 bases from V and 4 from J; bases not matched to a gene: 15. The CDR3 has 17 residues. Germline CDR1 reads SGHNT; CDR2 reads YYREEE (reference sequence). CDR3 region: CASSLKGLPGGPETQYF. Written as DNA, the CDR3 is TGTGCCAGCAGCCTCAAAGGACTTCCGGGGGGGCCAGAGACCCAGTACTTC.

This chain links TRBV9 with TRBJ2-1; 11 nucleotides align to TRBD2. Germline trimming cut 7 bases from V and 10 bases from J; bases unmatched to any gene: 7. The CDR3 extends over 13 amino acids. Germline-derived CDR1 and CDR2 are SGDLS and YYNGEE. This chain's CDR3 is CASGTSGVGEQFF. The CDR3 DNA reads TGTGCCAGCGGGACTAGCGGAGTAGGGGAGCAGTTCTTC.

The V gene is TRBV18, the J gene TRBJ1-5, with 11 positions matching TRBD1. CDR1 is KGHSH, CDR2 LQKENI, per germline. The CDR3 contains 15 residues. J gave up 7 bases and V 3 bases, and 5 bases lay outside the gene matches. The CDR3 coding sequence is TGTGCCAGCTCACCGCCGGGACAGGGGGGACAGCCCCAGCATTTT. Translated: CASSPPGQGGQPQHF.

This clone was observed once. CDR3 DNA sequence: TGTGCCTCAACAGGATCTGACACCGGGGAGCTGTTTTTT. Translated, it gives CASTGSDTGELFF. The V call is TRBV24-1, the J call TRBJ2-2, with D possibly TRBD1 on 5 matching bases. Trimming removed 12 bases from V and 3 bases from J, with 13 bases in between. CDR3 length: 13 residues. Germline V gene lookup returns CDR1 KGHDR and CDR2 SFDVKD.

This chain connects TRBV7-3 to TRBJ2-2; a possible D gene is TRBD2 (6 bases). Germline CDR1 reads SGHTA; CDR2 reads FQGTGA. The CDR3 sequence is 14 residues long. V lost 8 bases to trimming and J lost 1 base, with 11 bases between them. The CDR3 DNA sequence: TGTGCCAGCGGCTACGGGGGGAACACCGGGGAGCTGTTTTTT. It is translated as CASGYGGNTGELFF.

The gene calls are TRBV7-2 and TRBJ1-4; D is unclear. The V end was cut by 2 bases, the J end by 7 bases, with 11 bases between. Per germline, CDR1 SGHTA and CDR2 FQGNSA. The CDR3 has 14 amino acids. The CDR3 protein is CASSLTSEGEKLFF. In nucleotides, the CDR3 is TGTGCCAGCAGCTTAACTTCGGAGGGTGAAAAACTGTTTTTT.

The gene calls are TRBV19 and TRBJ1-4, with 8 bases aligning to TRBD1. Trimming at V came to 5 bases and at J to 3 bases, leaving 2 bases not matched to a gene. The CDR3 is 14 amino acids. CDR1 LNHDA and CDR2 SQIVND come from the germline V gene (reference sequence). The CDR3 DNA reads TGTGCCAGTAGTGTACAGGGGGCTAATGAAAAACTGTTTTTT. Translation: CASSVQGANEKLFF.

This clone was seen a single time. V gene TRBV27 combines with J gene TRBJ2-7; 8 nucleotides align to TRBD2. The CDR3 covers 13 residues. Germline assignment: CDR1 MNHEY and CDR2 SMNVEV (reference sequence). Germline trimming cut 3 bases from V and 3 bases from J; bases unmatched to any gene: 1. For the CDR3, the DNA is TGTGCCAGCAGTTTGGGACTAGACTACGAGCAGTACTTC. Residues: CASSLGLDYEQYF.

The chain has TRBV7-2 and TRBJ2-7; 11 nucleotides align to TRBD1. Germline V gene data show CDR1 as SGHTA and CDR2 as FQGNSA. The CDR3 length is 14 residues. Trimming at V came to 6 bases and at J to 2 bases, leaving 3 bases not matched to a gene. In DNA, the CDR3 is TGTGCCAGCAGTAAGGACAGGGGGCCCTACGAGCAGTACTTC. It yields the protein CASSKDRGPYEQYF.